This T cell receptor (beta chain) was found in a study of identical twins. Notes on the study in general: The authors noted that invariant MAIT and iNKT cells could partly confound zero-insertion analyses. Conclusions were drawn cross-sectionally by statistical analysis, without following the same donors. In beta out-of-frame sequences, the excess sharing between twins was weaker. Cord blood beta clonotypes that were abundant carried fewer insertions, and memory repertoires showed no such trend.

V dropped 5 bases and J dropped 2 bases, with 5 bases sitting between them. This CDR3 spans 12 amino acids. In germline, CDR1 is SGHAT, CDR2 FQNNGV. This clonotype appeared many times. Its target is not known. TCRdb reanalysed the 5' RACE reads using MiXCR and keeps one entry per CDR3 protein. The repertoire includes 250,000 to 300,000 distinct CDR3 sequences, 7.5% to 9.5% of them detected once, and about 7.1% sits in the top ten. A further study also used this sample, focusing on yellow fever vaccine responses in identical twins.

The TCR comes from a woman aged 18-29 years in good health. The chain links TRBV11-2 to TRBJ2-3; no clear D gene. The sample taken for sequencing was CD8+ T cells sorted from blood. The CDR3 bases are TGTGCCAGCAGCCACCTCACAGATACGCAGTATTTT. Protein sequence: CASSHLTDTQYF. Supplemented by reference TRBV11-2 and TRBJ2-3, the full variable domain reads EAGVAQSPRYKIIEKRQSVAFWCNPISGHATLYWYQQILGQGPKLLIQFQNNGVVDDSQLPKDRFSAERLKGVDSTLKIQPAKLEDSAVYLCASSHLTDTQYFGPGTRLTVL.